Presented here are 3 T cell receptor beta chains from one specimen sequenced in a study of blood T cells in healthy people across ages (dated by TCRdb to between 2014 and 2016). Library generation was performed with 5' RACE. For sequencing, an Illumina HiSeq 2500 was employed. The second PCR ran for roughly 7 to 11 cycles and used a J-beta primer mix along with a sample-barcoded 5' primer. Starting from the raw public reads, TCRdb applied fastp trimming at Q25, assembled clones with MiXCR and retained in-frame beta chains. Duplicate CDR3 protein sequences are folded into a single record with the most common DNA and genes. For this sample the table gives some 750,000 distinct CDR3 sequences, of which approximately 22% were detected only once. Jointly, the top ten make up around a fifth of the sample. Input material: blood. These receptors all stem from a man in his 70s in good health.

This clonotype was observed at least ten times. V and J are TRBV7-8 and TRBJ2-3; D ambiguous. Germline-derived CDR1 and CDR2 are SGHVS and FQNEAQ. Trimming shortened V by 2 bases and J by 5 bases, and 2 bases separated the two germline ends. There are 11 residues in the CDR3. The CDR3 protein is CASSLLDTQYF. Here the CDR3 DNA reads TGTGCCAGCAGCTTATTAGATACGCAGTATTTT.

The genes are TRBV6-4 and TRBJ2-3, with D perhaps TRBD1 or TRBD2 (5 bases each). The length of the CDR3 is 14 residues. CDR1 is MRHNA, CDR2 SNTAGT, per germline. Trimming removed 2 bases from V and 8 bases from J, with 14 bases in between. CDR3 sequence reads: CASSDGTPSRTQYF. In nucleotides, the CDR3 is TGTGCCAGCAGTGACGGGACCCCTTCCCGTACGCAGTATTTT.

This clonotype turned up a few times. The rearrangement uses TRBV3-1 and TRBJ1-1, with D tentatively TRBD1 (5 bases). Germline assignment: CDR1 LGHDT and CDR2 YNNKEL (reference sequence). Trimming took off 0 bases at V and 11 bases at J, with 13 bases between the two ends. This CDR3 has 13 amino acids. The CDR3 reads CASSQEWGSGAFF. The CDR3 DNA is TGTGCCAGCAGCCAAGAGTGGGGCTCTGGGGCTTTCTTT.